This entry features one T cell receptor (beta chain) sequence. This sample is part of a study of control samples from healthy donors and cancer patients. Clones were read by immunoSEQ multiplex PCR, and TCRdb kept only the in-frame ones, dropping some. This repertoire shows about 100,000 clones, approximately 84% found once; its top ten account for approximately 20%. The CDR3 length is 14 residues. CDR1 MNHEY and CDR2 SMNVEV come from the germline V gene (reference sequence). V was clipped by 6 bases and J by 2 bases; unmatched bases: 4. This receptor was identified in a woman between 50 and 59 years old in good health. Material for sequencing was blood. The rearrangement joins TRBV27 to TRBJ1-3, with 7 bases that match TRBD1. In DNA, the CDR3 is TGTGCCAGCAGACCAGGGGGAACTGGAAACACCATATATTTT. Residues: CASRPGGTGNTIYF.